The T cell receptor (beta chain) described here comes from a study of T cells in localized non-small cell lung cancer. Sequencing used immunoSEQ multiplex PCR; TCRdb keeps in-frame clones, though not all of them. The sample carries tens of thousands of clones, under 95% recorded once. The CDR3 sequence is 13 residues long. Trimming left V 6 bases short and J 3 bases short, with 12 bases between. Germline CDR1 MNHNY, CDR2 SVGAGI (reference sequence). The V and J genes are TRBV6-6 and TRBJ2-7, with D tentatively TRBD1 (6 bases). The sample in question was peripheral blood, obtained before any cancer treatment. The receptor was isolated from a woman aged 40-69 years with stage I lung adenocarcinoma. The CDR3 nucleotides read TGTGCCAGCAGCTTCGGGACACTCTACGAGCAGTACTTC. Its translation is CASSFGTLYEQYF.